This entry concerns a single T cell receptor (beta chain). Its specificity is unknown. The germline V gene encodes CDR1 MNHEY and CDR2 SMNVEV (reference sequence). Between the trimmed V and J ends, which lost 6 bases and 0 bases, there was a span of 5 bases. CDR3 length: 13 amino acids. The donors belonged to the roughly 110-subject validation cohort, separate from the approximately 700-subject first cohort. This entry is derived from a study of cytomegalovirus exposure and HLA in healthy donors. The study's findings and limits: The listing of 150 to 200 TCR beta chains classed them as cytomegalovirus-associated. Reports showed the classifier diagnosing cytomegalovirus status with high specificity and sensitivity. There were a few CMV-associated chains whose specificity for CMV antigens was confirmed in vitro.

Generated by immunoSEQ multiplex PCR, the TCRdb table keeps only in-frame clones and is missing some. This table holds about 120,000 clones, roughly 82% found once. The TCR sequence derives from a man younger than 35 in good health and CMV-seronegative. Sequenced: PBMCs. The V and J genes are TRBV27 and TRBJ1-4; D is uncertain. The CDR3, as DNA: TGTGCCAGCAGCAGGACAACTAATGAAAAACTGTTTTTT. Translation gives CASSRTTNEKLFF.